Following are 21 T cell receptor beta chains from one sample sequenced in a study of blood T cell repertoires in COVID-19. Libraries were prepared by immunoSEQ multiplex PCR; TCRdb keeps only in-frame clonotypes and omits some of them. The sample has under 200,000 clones; approximately 85% are singletons. Sequenced input: peripheral blood. The receptors were sampled from a woman aged 80 or older with acute or convalescent COVID-19.

The chain uses TRBV27 and TRBJ1-6; 8 nucleotides match TRBD1. CDR1 is MNHEY, CDR2 SMNVEV, per germline (reference sequence). Trimming removed 0 bases from V and 5 bases from J; junction bases left unmatched: 3. This CDR3 comprises 16 residues. The DNA of the CDR3 is TGTGCCAGCAGTTTATCAACAGGGGGAAATAATTCACCCCTCCACTTT. The encoded protein is CASSLSTGGNNSPLHF.

This chain uses TRBV7-2 with TRBJ1-5; weak D call: TRBD1 (6 bases). Germline V gene sequence: CDR1 SGHTA, CDR2 FQGNSA. V lost 5 bases and J lost 10, with 18 bases in between. The CDR3 extends over 14 amino acids. CDR3 sequence: CASSPSGVYRPQHF. For the CDR3, the DNA is TGTGCCAGCAGCCCGTCAGGGGTATATCGTCCCCAGCATTTT.

The chain combines TRBV3-1 (or the pseudogene TRBV3-2) with TRBJ1-4; D unresolved. V was pared by 1 base and J by 7 bases, with 16 bases between. The germline V gene encodes CDR1 LGHDT and CDR2 YNNKEL (reference sequence). There are 16 residues in the CDR3. The CDR3 nucleotides read TGTGCCAGCAGCCAAGGTCGAGCTGGGGAGAGTGAAAAACTGTTTTTT. It codes for CASSQGRAGESEKLFF.

Here the CDR3 DNA reads TGTGCCAGCTCACCAAGTCTAGCGGGAGCCCTCGGGGAGCTGTTTTTT. Translation gives CASSPSLAGALGELFF. V is TRBV18 and J is TRBJ2-2, with 10 positions matching TRBD2. CDR1 KGHSH and CDR2 LQKENI come from the germline V gene. V gave up 2 bases and J gave up 7 bases; unmatched junction bases: 7. The CDR3 length is 16 residues.

V gene TRBV9 combines with J gene TRBJ1-5; 7 bases agree with TRBD1. Per germline, CDR1 SGDLS and CDR2 YYNGEE. This CDR3 has 16 amino acids. V was clipped by 3 bases and J by 6 bases; unmatched bases: 12. This chain's CDR3 is CASSGYRGAPCQPQHF. The CDR3 nucleotides read TGTGCCAGCAGCGGTTACAGGGGCGCACCATGTCAGCCCCAGCATTTT. Drawing the rest from reference TRBV9 and TRBJ1-5, the complete variable domain is DSGVTQTPKHLITATGQRVTLRCSPRSGDLSVYWYQQSLDQGLQFLIQYYNGEERAKGNILERFSAQQFPDLHSELNLSSLELGDSALYFCASSGYRGAPCQPQHFGDGTRLSIL.

The rearrangement links TRBV12-3 or TRBV12-4 to TRBJ2-5; D remains unclear. The CDR3 consists of 13 residues. The V end lost 1 base, the J end lost 3 bases, and 6 bases lay between the germline ends. The CDR3 DNA reads TGTGCCAGCAGTTTAGGCAGGAAAGAGACCCAGTACTTC. Translated: CASSLGRKETQYF.

This clone was seen just once. The CDR3 sequence: CAWGRETGNTIYF. The DNA for the CDR3 is TGTGCCTGGGGCCGGGAAACTGGAAACACCATATATTTT. This chain connects TRBV30 to TRBJ1-3, with D unresolved. The CDR3 length is 13 residues. The germline CDR1 and CDR2 sequences are GTSNPN and SVGIG (reference sequence). Trimming took 5 bases from V and 2 from J, leaving 10 bases between them.

The rearrangement joins TRBV6-5 to TRBJ1-1; D possibly corresponds to TRBD1 (6 bases). CDR3 length: 15 residues. The germline V gene has CDR1 MNHEY and CDR2 SVGAGI. The V end was cut by 4 bases, the J end by 4 bases, with 16 bases between. The CDR3 is CASSLQGGSGTEAFF. DNA for the CDR3: TGTGCCAGCAGTTTACAGGGTGGCTCAGGCACTGAAGCTTTCTTT.

The rearrangement joins TRBV6-5 to TRBJ2-7; 11 bases align to TRBD1. Germline lookup yields CDR1 MNHEY and CDR2 SVGAGI. With 3 bases clipped from V and 7 bases from J, the junction kept 8 bases outside the gene matches. The length of the CDR3 is 15 residues. CDR3 nucleotide sequence: TGTGCCAGCAGTTATTTCGGACAGGGGGCGTGGGAGCAGTACTTC. Translating it yields CASSYFGQGAWEQYF.

The DNA of the CDR3 is TGCGCCAGCCACAGGGCCACGGGCACTGAAGCTTTCTTT. It is translated as CASHRATGTEAFF. The chain couples TRBV5-1 to TRBJ1-1; perhaps TRBD1 as D (6 bases). Deletions cut 7 bases from V and 4 bases from J, with 14 bases between. Germline V gene lookup returns CDR1 SGHRS and CDR2 YFSETQ. CDR3 length equals 13 residues.

This chain uses TRBV19 with TRBJ2-5, with TRBD1 matching 9 bases. V lost 5 bases, J lost 5 bases, and 6 bases stayed unmatched. Germline assignment: CDR1 LNHDA and CDR2 SQIVND (reference sequence). The CDR3 contains 14 residues. CDR3 nucleotides: TGTGCCAGTAGTGGCACAGGGGGCTGGGAGACCCAGTACTTC. This codes for CASSGTGGWETQYF.

The chain recombines TRBV10-3 with TRBJ1-2; TRBD1 might be the D (6 bases). The V gene lost 5 bases and the J gene lost 6 bases, with 16 bases spanning the gap. The V gene's germline CDR1 is ENHRY and CDR2 SYGVKD. This CDR3 region has 14 residues. This chain's CDR3 is CAISTAGGPNGYTF. DNA of the CDR3: TGTGCCATCAGTACCGCCGGGGGGCCCAATGGCTACACCTTC.

The rearrangement links TRBV11-2 to TRBJ2-1; TRBD2 agrees at 7 bases. Germline assignment: CDR1 SGHAT and CDR2 FQNNGV. With V trimmed by 2 bases and J by 10 bases, 5 bases remained unmatched. The CDR3 is made up of 13 amino acids. The CDR3 here is CASSLMLADEQFF. Here the CDR3 DNA reads TGTGCCAGCAGCTTAATGCTAGCGGACGAGCAGTTCTTC.

V and J are TRBV11-1 and TRBJ2-1; 8 nucleotides match TRBD1. J lost 9 bases, V lost 5 bases, and 6 bases had no gene match. The CDR3 spans 13 residues. CDR1 is SGHAT and CDR2 is FQDESV in the germline V gene (reference sequence). The CDR3: CASSLGQGSEQFF. DNA for the CDR3: TGTGCCAGCAGCCTCGGACAGGGAAGTGAGCAGTTCTTC. Full variable domain (missing parts from reference TRBV11-1 and TRBJ2-1): EAEVAQSPRYKITEKSQAVAFWCDPISGHATLYWYRQILGQGPELLVQFQDESVVDDSQLPKDRFSAERLKGVDSTLKIQPAELGDSAMYLCASSLGQGSEQFFGPGTRLTVL.

The chain links TRBV9 to TRBJ2-3; 12 bases line up with TRBD2. In germline, CDR1 is SGDLS, CDR2 YYNGEE. The J segment lost 4 bases and the V segment lost 0 bases, leaving 12 bases of the junction unmatched. This CDR3 is 19 amino acids long. In DNA, the CDR3 is TGTGCCAGCAGCGTAGGAGTGGGACTAGCGGGTATGAGCGCAGATACGCAGTATTTT. It translates to CASSVGVGLAGMSADTQYF.

This clone was found once. The rearrangement uses TRBV6-1 and TRBJ2-7; 11 positions agree with TRBD2. V was clipped by 3 bases and J by 3 bases; unmatched bases: 7. Per the germline V gene, CDR1 is MNHNS and CDR2 is SASEGT. The CDR3 has 16 residues. CDR3 sequence (DNA): TGTGCCAGCAGTGAGGGTAGCGGGAGGGCGGTCTACGAGCAGTACTTC. It yields the protein CASSEGSGRAVYEQYF.

V usage is TRBV11-1 and J usage is TRBJ1-1, with 7 bases that match TRBD1. Germline V gene data show CDR1 as SGHAT and CDR2 as FQDESV (reference sequence). J was trimmed by 1 base and V by 5 bases; bases with no gene match: 7. CDR3 length: 15 amino acids. The CDR3 protein is CASSPSQGSNTEAFF. Written as DNA, the CDR3 is TGTGCCAGCAGCCCATCACAGGGGTCGAACACTGAAGCTTTCTTT.

This clone appeared once. The chain recombines TRBV21-1 with TRBJ2-7; the table's D call of TRBD1 was not tested on the DNA. TRBV21-1 is reported as a pseudogene. The CDR3 totals 16 residues. In nucleotides, the CDR3 is TGTGCCAGCAGCAAAGCGCAGAGGGGGCGCAAGGGCGAGCAGTACTTC. Its protein product is CASSKAQRGRKGEQYF.

The rearrangement uses TRBV14 and TRBJ2-3; 10 nucleotides align to TRBD2. This CDR3 comprises 17 residues. V trimming: 3 bases; J trimming: 2 bases; junction bases outside the gene matches: 8. The germline CDR1 and CDR2 sequences are SGHDN and FVKESK. The CDR3 DNA reads as TGTGCCAGCAGCCACGTACTAGCGGGGCCCCACACAGATACGCAGTATTTT. This encodes CASSHVLAGPHTDTQYF.

The chain uses TRBV7-2 and TRBJ2-3, with 9 bases fitting TRBD2. The CDR3 has 17 residues. V lost 5 bases, J lost 2 bases, and 11 bases stayed unmatched. The germline V gene has CDR1 SGHTA and CDR2 FQGNSA. CDR3 sequence: CASSRGVLAGNTDTQYF. CDR3 coding DNA: TGTGCCAGCAGCCGGGGCGTGCTAGCGGGGAACACAGATACGCAGTATTTT.

The chain carries TRBV5-1 and TRBJ2-5, with 10 nucleotides matching TRBD1. The germline V gene encodes CDR1 SGHRS and CDR2 YFSETQ. Trimming at V came to 4 bases and at J to 7 bases, leaving 10 bases not matched to a gene. The CDR3 extends over 15 amino acids. CDR3 in DNA: TGCGCCAGCAGCGTCCCCGGGACAGGGGATGGGACCCAGTACTTC. Translating gives CASSVPGTGDGTQYF.